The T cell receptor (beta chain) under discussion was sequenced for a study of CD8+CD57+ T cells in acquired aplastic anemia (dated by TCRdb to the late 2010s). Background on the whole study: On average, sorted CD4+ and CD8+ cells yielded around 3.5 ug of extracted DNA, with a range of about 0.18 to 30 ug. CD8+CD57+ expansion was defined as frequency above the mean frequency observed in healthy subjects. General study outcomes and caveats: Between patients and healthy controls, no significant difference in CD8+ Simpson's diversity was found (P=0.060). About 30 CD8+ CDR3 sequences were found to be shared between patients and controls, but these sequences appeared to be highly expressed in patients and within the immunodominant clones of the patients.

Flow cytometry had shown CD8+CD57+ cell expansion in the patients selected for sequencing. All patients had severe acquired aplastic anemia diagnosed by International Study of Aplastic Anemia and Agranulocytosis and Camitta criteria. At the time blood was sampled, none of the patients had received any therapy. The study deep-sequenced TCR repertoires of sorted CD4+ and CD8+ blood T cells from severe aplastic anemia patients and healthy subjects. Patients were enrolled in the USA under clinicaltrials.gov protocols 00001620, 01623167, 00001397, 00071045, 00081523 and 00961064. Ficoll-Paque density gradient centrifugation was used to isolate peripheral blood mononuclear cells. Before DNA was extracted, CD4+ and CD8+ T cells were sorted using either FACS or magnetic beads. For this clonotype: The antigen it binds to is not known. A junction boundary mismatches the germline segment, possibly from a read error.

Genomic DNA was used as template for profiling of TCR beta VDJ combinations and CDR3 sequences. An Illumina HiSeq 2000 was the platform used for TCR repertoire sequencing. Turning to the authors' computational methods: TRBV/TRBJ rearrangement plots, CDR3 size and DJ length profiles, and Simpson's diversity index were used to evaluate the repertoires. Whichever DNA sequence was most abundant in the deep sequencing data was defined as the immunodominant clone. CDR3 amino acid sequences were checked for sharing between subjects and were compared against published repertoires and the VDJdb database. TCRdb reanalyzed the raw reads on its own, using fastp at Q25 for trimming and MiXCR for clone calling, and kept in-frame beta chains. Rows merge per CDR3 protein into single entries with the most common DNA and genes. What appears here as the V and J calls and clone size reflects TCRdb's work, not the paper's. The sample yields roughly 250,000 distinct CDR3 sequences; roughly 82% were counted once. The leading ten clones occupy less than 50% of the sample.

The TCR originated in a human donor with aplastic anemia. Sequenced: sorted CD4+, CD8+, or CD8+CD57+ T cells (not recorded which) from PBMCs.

The CDR3 reads CASSLDGTTGASF. The DNA sequence is TGTGCCAGCAGCTTGGACGGGACGACTGGAGCCTCCTTC. The receptor chain draws on TRBV7-6 and TRBJ1-2, with a weak D call of TRBD1 (5 bases match). The CDR1 and CDR2 encoded by the germline V gene are SGHVS and FNYEAQ. Inclusive of the bounding cysteine and phenylalanine, the CDR3 is 13 residues long. The entry retains the CDR3 DNA only, 39 bases that are in frame from base 1.